This is a list of T cell receptor beta chains from one sample in a study of cytomegalovirus exposure and HLA in healthy donors. Sequenced by immunoSEQ multiplex PCR; TCRdb stores in-frame clones only, minus some. This sample has about 140,000 clones, with approximately 80% found just once. Sequencing input: PBMCs. The receptors derive from a man aged 25-40 years in good health and CMV-seropositive. The CDR3 runs from the conserved cysteine through the conserved F or W. Each record gives: V gene, clone size, J gene, D gene, CDR3 DNA, CDR3 protein. A D gene is named only where the DNA matches it firmly. Expanded clones get a size class; other rows say once, few or many, or leave the size out.

>TRBV19|-|TRBJ1-2|TRBD1
TGTGCCAGTAGTATCGGGACAGGGCTGGGCTATGGCTACACCTTC
CASSIGTGLGYGYTF
>TRBV9|-|TRBJ2-2|-
TGTGCCAGCAGCGTAGCCGGACAAGGCCCCTCCTTGAACACCGGGGAGCTGTTTTTT
CASSVAGQGPSLNTGELFF
>TRBV28|once|TRBJ2-1|-
TGTGCCAGCAGTTTAGGGGCAGGGGGGTATGAGCAGTTCTTC
CASSLGAGGYEQFF
>TRBV7-2|few|TRBJ2-2|-
TGTGCCAGCAGCCGAATGAGGGATGGCGGGGAGCTGTTTTTT
CASSRMRDGGELFF
>TRBV4-1|-|TRBJ2-2|-
TGCGCCAGCAGGCATAGTCAAGACACAGACACCGGGGAGCTGTTTTTT
CASRHSQDTDTGELFF
>TRBV19|-|TRBJ2-7|TRBD1
TGTGCCAGTAGTTATGGGACAGGACCCCTCTACGAGCAGTACTTC
CASSYGTGPLYEQYF
>TRBV9|-|TRBJ2-3|-
TGTGCCAGCAGCGTAGGACTAGATACGCAGTATTTT
CASSVGLDTQYF
>TRBV7-2|few|TRBJ2-2|TRBD1
TGTGCCAGCGACCCCGGGACAGGGGCCATAGGGACCGGGGAGCTGTTTTTT
CASDPGTGAIGTGELFF
>TRBV18|-|TRBJ2-2|TRBD2
TGTGCCAGCTCATGGGAGGGCTCGGACACCGGGGAGCTGTTTTTT
CASSWEGSDTGELFF
>TRBV4-1|few|TRBJ1-1|-
TGCGCCAGCAGCCAAGAGAGGTTAATGAACACTGAAGCTTTCTTT
CASSQERLMNTEAFF
>TRBV18|-|TRBJ2-5|-
TGTGCCAGCACCAGCCGCAGACAGGGGAGGGGAGAGACCCAGTACTTC
CASTSRRQGRGETQYF
>TRBV5-4|-|TRBJ2-1|-
TGTGCCAGCAGCTTGTCGACAGACTCCTACAATGAGCAGTTCTTC
CASSLSTDSYNEQFF
>TRBV4-1|-|TRBJ2-7|TRBD1
TGCGCCAGCAGCCAAGATCAAACAGGGGGCTGGAACGAGCAGTACTTC
CASSQDQTGGWNEQYF
>TRBV6-1|-|TRBJ2-3|TRBD2
TGTGCCAGCAGGATAGCGGGAGGCACAGATACGCAGTATTTT
CASRIAGGTDTQYF
>TRBV19|-|TRBJ2-1|-
TGTGCCAGTAGTATAGATCTATCCCAGGGCGGAAATGAGCAGTTCTTC
CASSIDLSQGGNEQFF
>TRBV27|-|TRBJ2-1|TRBD2
TGTGCCAGCAGTCCCCCACTAGCGGGATTATATAATGAGCAGTTCTTC
CASSPPLAGLYNEQFF
>TRBV5-6|few|TRBJ2-1|-
TGTGCCAGCAGCCCCCCGGCGGGGAACGAGTTCTTC
CASSPPAGNEFF
>TRBV5-1|-|TRBJ2-1|-
TGCGCCAGCACCAGGGGGGACAATGAGCAGTTCTTC
CASTRGDNEQFF
>TRBV5-6|once|TRBJ2-7|-
TGTGCCAGCAGCTTGGGAGGCGGAGTCTACGAGCAGTACTTC
CASSLGGGVYEQYF
>TRBV18|once|TRBJ2-1|TRBD1
TGTGCCAGCTCACCCAGGGACAGCTCCTACAATGAGCAGTTCTTC
CASSPRDSSYNEQFF
>TRBV7-6|few|TRBJ2-5|TRBD2
TGTGCCAGCAGCGGTGGACTAGCGGGGGGTGCACAAGAGACCCAGTACTTC
CASSGGLAGGAQETQYF
>TRBV28|-|TRBJ2-7|TRBD2
TGTGCCAGCGGCGGGGGGCCCTACGAGCAGTACTTC
CASGGGPYEQYF
>TRBV29-1|-|TRBJ2-1|TRBD2
TGCAGCGTGGGACTAGCGGGAGCGAATGAGCAGTTCTTC
CSVGLAGANEQFF
>TRBV2|-|TRBJ2-7|TRBD1
TGTGCCAGCAGAGCCTTCCGGGACAGAGACTCCTACGAGCAGTACTTC
CASRAFRDRDSYEQYF
>TRBV6-6|-|TRBJ2-7|-
TGTGCCAGCAGTTACTCGGGAGCCTACGAGCAGTACTTC
CASSYSGAYEQYF
>TRBV7-2|-|TRBJ1-2|-
TGTGCCAGCAGCTTAGTTGTAGATAACTATGGCTACACCTTC
CASSLVVDNYGYTF
>TRBV7-9|-|TRBJ2-1|-
TGTGCCAGCAGCCCCTGGGGCGATGAGCAGTTCTTC
CASSPWGDEQFF
>TRBV16|once|TRBJ2-1|-
TGTGCCAGCAGCCACGGAGGGGTCTACAATGAGCAGTTCTTC
CASSHGGVYNEQFF
>TRBV5-1|-|TRBJ2-6|TRBD1
TGCGCCAGCAGCTGGAACACCGTGGGACAGCACTCTGGGGCCAACGTCCTGACTTTC
CASSWNTVGQHSGANVLTF
>TRBV28|-|TRBJ1-1|-
TGTGCCAGCAGTTTAGATCGACTCTACATGAACACTGAAGCTTTCTTT
CASSLDRLYMNTEAFF
>TRBV10-3|-|TRBJ2-1|TRBD2
TGTGCCATCAGTAGTTCTAGCGGGAATGAGCAGTTCTTC
CAISSSSGNEQFF
>TRBV19|-|TRBJ2-2|-
TGTGCCAGTCACAGGGCTGAGAACACCGGGGAGCTGTTTTTT
CASHRAENTGELFF
>TRBV10-3|-|TRBJ1-5|-
TGTGCCATCAGTGAGTCTAGCGCCAGCAATCAGCCCCAGCATTTT
CAISESSASNQPQHF
>TRBV9|once|TRBJ2-7|TRBD1
TGTGCCAGCAGCGCCTCCGGGACAGGGAAACCCTACGAGCAGTACTTC
CASSASGTGKPYEQYF
>TRBV7-9|-|TRBJ2-7|-
TGTGCCAGCAGAGCACCAACGGACGGTAAGGAGGGCAGCTACGAGCAGTACTTC
CASRAPTDGKEGSYEQYF
>TRBV11-2|-|TRBJ2-7|TRBD1
TGTGCCAGCAGCTACGGACAGGGTGTGGGATCCTACGAGCAGTACTTC
CASSYGQGVGSYEQYF
>TRBV27|-|TRBJ1-1|-
TGTGCCAGCAGTTCCCCTACGTCTGGGAGGACTGAAGCTTTCTTT
CASSSPTSGRTEAFF
>TRBV5-4|-|TRBJ2-3|TRBD2
TGTGCCAGCAGCACCCTTAGCGGGGGCACAGATACGCAGTATTTT
CASSTLSGGTDTQYF
>TRBV11-3|-|TRBJ2-3|TRBD2
TGTGCCAGCAGGAAACTAGCGGGAGGCAATACAGATACGCAGTATTTT
CASRKLAGGNTDTQYF
>TRBV30|-|TRBJ2-3|-
TGTGGGGCAGCTAGCACAGATACGCAGTATTTT
CGAASTDTQYF
>TRBV5-4|-|TRBJ1-4|-
TGTGCCAGCAGCTTGGGGCCCGAACTGTTTTTT
CASSLGPELFF
>TRBV6-1|once|TRBJ2-1|TRBD1
TGTGCCAGCAGCGGGGACAGTGATGAGCAGTTCTTC
CASSGDSDEQFF
>TRBV28|-|TRBJ2-2|TRBD1
TGTGCCAGCAGTCCAGGGGGAGCGAACACCGGGGAGCTGTTTTTT
CASSPGGANTGELFF
>TRBV4-1|-|TRBJ2-4|-
TGCGCCAGCAGCCAAGGTCAGGTAGCCAAAAACATTCAGTACTTC
CASSQGQVAKNIQYF
>TRBV19|-|TRBJ1-5|TRBD1
TGTGCCAGTCAAACAGGGGTCAATCAGCCCCAGCATTTT
CASQTGVNQPQHF
>TRBV28|-|TRBJ2-7|TRBD1
TGTGCCAGCAGTGTTTGGGGGGACAGGGGTTACGAGCAGTACTTC
CASSVWGDRGYEQYF
>TRBV28|-|TRBJ1-4|-
TGTGCCAGCAGGGCAGGCTCCGGATTGGTCGAAAAACTGTTTTTT
CASRAGSGLVEKLFF
>TRBV5-1|-|TRBJ2-3|-
TGCGCCAGCAGCGATAGCGGAGGGGTCACAGATACGCAGTATTTT
CASSDSGGVTDTQYF
>TRBV28|-|TRBJ2-7|-
TGTGCCAGCACTTCTCCCTACGAGCAGTACTTC
CASTSPYEQYF
>TRBV5-1|-|TRBJ2-2|TRBD1
TGCGCCAGCACCTTGGGGGGGACAGGGACCGGGGAGCTGTTTTTT
CASTLGGTGTGELFF
>TRBV9|-|TRBJ2-5|TRBD2
TGTGCCAGCAGCGCTCCGGGAAGCGGGGGGGGAGAGACCCAGTACTTC
CASSAPGSGGGETQYF
>TRBV6-6|-|TRBJ2-7|-
TGTGCCAGCAGGGAGGGGCGGGATTACGGCGAGCAGTACTTC
CASREGRDYGEQYF
>TRBV28|-|TRBJ1-4|-
TGTGCCTCTGCAGTTACGACGCTAGTTAATGAAAAACTGTTTTTT
CASAVTTLVNEKLFF
>TRBV7-9|-|TRBJ2-3|-
TGTGCCAGCAGCATCTTCGGTATCACAGATACGCAGTATTTT
CASSIFGITDTQYF
>TRBV6-5|-|TRBJ1-5|-
TGTGCCAGCAGTGCTTCTGGCCAGCCCCAGCATTTT
CASSASGQPQHF
>TRBV6-1|few|TRBJ1-3|TRBD1
TGTGCCACATTCTCCGGGACAGTCTCTGGAAACACCATATATTTT
CATFSGTVSGNTIYF
>TRBV28|once|TRBJ1-1|TRBD1
TGTGCCAGCAGTCCCACAGGGGGCCAGGGCACTGAAGCTTTCTTT
CASSPTGGQGTEAFF
>TRBV7-8|-|TRBJ2-7|TRBD1
TGTGCCAGCAGCGACCGCGGGACAGGGGGCTACGAGCAGTACTTC
CASSDRGTGGYEQYF
>TRBV5-5|-|TRBJ1-5|TRBD1
TGTGCCAGCAGCCGGACAGGGGGATCTAATCAGCCCCAGCATTTT
CASSRTGGSNQPQHF
>TRBV29-1|-|TRBJ2-1|TRBD1
TGCAGCGAGATACAACAGGGGAAAGATGAGCAGTTCTTC
CSEIQQGKDEQFF